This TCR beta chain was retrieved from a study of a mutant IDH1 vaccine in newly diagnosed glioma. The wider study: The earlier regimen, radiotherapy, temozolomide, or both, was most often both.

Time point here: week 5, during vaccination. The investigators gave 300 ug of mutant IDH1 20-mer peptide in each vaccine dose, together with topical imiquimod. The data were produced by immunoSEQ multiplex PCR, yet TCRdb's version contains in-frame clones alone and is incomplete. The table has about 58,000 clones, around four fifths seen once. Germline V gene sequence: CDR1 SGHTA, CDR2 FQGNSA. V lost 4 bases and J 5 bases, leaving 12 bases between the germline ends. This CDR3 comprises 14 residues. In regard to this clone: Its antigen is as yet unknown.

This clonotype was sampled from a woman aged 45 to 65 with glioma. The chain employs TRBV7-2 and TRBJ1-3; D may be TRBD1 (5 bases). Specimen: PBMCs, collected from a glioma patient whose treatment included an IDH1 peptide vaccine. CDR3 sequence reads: CASSSTGERNTIYF. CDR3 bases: TGTGCCAGCAGCTCAACAGGTGAAAGAAACACCATATATTTT.